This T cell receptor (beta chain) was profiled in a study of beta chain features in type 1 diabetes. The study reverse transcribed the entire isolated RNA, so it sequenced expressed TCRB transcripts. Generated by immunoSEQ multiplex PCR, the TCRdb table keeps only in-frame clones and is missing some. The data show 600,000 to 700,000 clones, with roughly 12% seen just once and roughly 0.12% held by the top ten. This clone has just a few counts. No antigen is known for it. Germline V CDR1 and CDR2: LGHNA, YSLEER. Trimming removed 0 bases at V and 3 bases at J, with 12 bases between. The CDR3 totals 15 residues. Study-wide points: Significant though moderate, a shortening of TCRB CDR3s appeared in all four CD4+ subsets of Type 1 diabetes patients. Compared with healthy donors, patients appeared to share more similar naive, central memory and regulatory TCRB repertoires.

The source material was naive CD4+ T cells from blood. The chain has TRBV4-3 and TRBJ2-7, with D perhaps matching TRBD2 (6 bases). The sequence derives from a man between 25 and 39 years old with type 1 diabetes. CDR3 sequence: CASSQEKGRIYEQYF. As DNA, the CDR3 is TGCGCCAGCAGCCAAGAAAAGGGGAGGATCTACGAGCAGTACTTC.